Below, 24 T cell receptor beta chains from the same sample are listed, as sequenced in a study of shared clonotypes between healthy human individuals. Clones were sequenced by immunoSEQ multiplex PCR, and TCRdb holds only the in-frame ones, with some missing. The table has roughly 2 million clones, approximately 95% seen once. CD45RO negativity and positive selection for CCR7 defined naive CD8 cells, a population that excluded terminally differentiated effector memory CD45RA+ cells. Sequencing was carried out using naive CD8+ T cells sorted from blood. The receptors were sampled from a man aged 18 to 29 in good health.

The chain couples TRBV19 to TRBJ2-3, with 7 bases lining up with TRBD1. The CDR3 runs to 16 residues. Trimming removed 5 bases from V and 4 bases from J; junction bases left unmatched: 12. Looked up from germline, CDR1 is LNHDA and CDR2 is SQIVND (reference sequence). CDR3 amino acids: CASSAPRQGGSDTQYF. DNA of the CDR3: TGTGCCAGTAGTGCACCCAGACAGGGCGGCTCAGATACGCAGTATTTT. Combining the CDR3 with reference TRBV19 and TRBJ2-3 gives the whole variable domain DGGITQSPKYLFRKEGQNVTLSCEQNLNHDAMYWYRQDPGQGLRLIYYSQIVNDFQKGDIAEGYSVSREKKESFPLTVTSAQKNPTAFYLCASSAPRQGGSDTQYFGPGTRLTVL.

Concerning this clone itself: The same CDR3 is also encoded by other DNA sequences in this sample. The rearrangement joins TRBV19 to TRBJ2-7; possible D gene TRBD1, 6 bases. Trimming removed 6 bases from V and 2 bases from J, with 11 bases in between. The germline gives CDR1 LNHDA, CDR2 SQIVND (reference sequence). CDR3 length equals 13 residues. CDR3 sequence reads: CASSPGQTYEQYF. The CDR3 nucleotides read TGTGCCAGTAGCCCGGGACAAACCTACGAGCAGTACTTC.

V gene TRBV19 combines with J gene TRBJ2-1; weak D call: TRBD1 (5 bases). The V gene lost 6 bases and the J gene lost 2 bases, with 11 bases spanning the gap. From germline, CDR1 is LNHDA and CDR2 SQIVND (reference sequence). CDR3 length: 14 amino acids. The CDR3 loop is CASRQASTYNEQFF. CDR3 nucleotide sequence: TGTGCCAGTAGACAGGCCTCTACCTACAATGAGCAGTTCTTC.

The chain couples TRBV10-3 to TRBJ1-1; no definite D call. Germline assignment: CDR1 ENHRY and CDR2 SYGVKD. V lost 0 bases and J lost 5, with 19 bases in between. The CDR3 is 17 amino acids. The DNA of the CDR3 is TGTGCCATCAGTGAGTCGAATCCCGGGGAGGCTGGTACTGAAGCTTTCTTT. This codes for CAISESNPGEAGTEAFF.

V and J are TRBV7-9 and TRBJ2-5, with TRBD2 matching over 12 bases. The CDR3 contains 16 residues. The trim removed 5 bases at V and 5 bases at J, leaving 9 bases unmatched. Looked up from germline, CDR1 is SEHNR and CDR2 is FQNEAQ (reference sequence). Written as DNA, the CDR3 is TGTGCCAGCAGCGTAGGGGGACTAGCGGGCCTCGAGACCCAGTACTTC. Encoded protein: CASSVGGLAGLETQYF.

The chain links TRBV5-6 to TRBJ2-7, with TRBD2 as a possible D gene (6 bases). Looked up from germline, CDR1 is SGHDT and CDR2 is YYEEEE. This CDR3 region has 15 residues. V lost 0 bases to trimming and J lost 2 bases, with 12 bases between them. The CDR3 loop reads CASSLGRDRTYEQYF. CDR3 bases: TGTGCCAGCAGCTTGGGGCGGGACCGGACCTACGAGCAGTACTTC.

Remarks on this clone: Other DNA sequences within the sample encode an identical CDR3. The chain is built from TRBV30 and TRBJ1-4; D uncertain. The CDR3 is made up of 15 amino acids. The germline gives CDR1 GTSNPN, CDR2 SVGIG (reference sequence). Trimming left V 0 bases short and J 2 bases short, with 10 bases between. The CDR3 region is CAWSVLGGTNEKLFF. CDR3 sequence (DNA): TGTGCCTGGAGTGTACTTGGTGGGACTAATGAAAAACTGTTTTTT.

The chain couples TRBV7-9 to TRBJ2-1, with D perhaps TRBD1 (5 bases). The CDR3 covers 15 residues. The germline V gene encodes CDR1 SEHNR and CDR2 FQNEAQ (reference sequence). Trimming pared 7 bases from V and 0 bases from J, leaving 13 bases between. CDR3 coding DNA: TGTGCCAGCAAGCAGGGCTTGAGCTCCTACAATGAGCAGTTCTTC. This encodes CASKQGLSSYNEQFF.

This chain connects TRBV2 to TRBJ2-7, with 16 bases lining up with TRBD2. V shed 6 bases, J shed 5 bases, and the junction held 1 base outside the gene matches. The CDR3 totals 14 residues. Germline V gives CDR1 SNHLY, CDR2 FYNNEI. CDR3 nucleotide sequence: TGTGCCAGCAGGGGACTAGCGGGAGGGGACGAGCAGTACTTC. Protein: CASRGLAGGDEQYF.

The chain has TRBV7-9 and TRBJ2-3, with 8 bases matching TRBD2. In germline, CDR1 is SEHNR, CDR2 FQNEAQ (reference sequence). The CDR3 is 13 residues long. The ends lost 3 bases at V and 4 bases at J; junction bases unmatched: 0. In DNA form, the CDR3 reads TGTGCCAGCAGCTTGCGGGGGGCAGATACGCAGTATTTT. This sequence encodes CASSLRGADTQYF. Full variable domain (remainder filled in from reference TRBV7-9 and TRBJ2-3): DTGVSQNPRHKITKRGQNVTFRCDPISEHNRLYWYRQTLGQGPEFLTYFQNEAQLEKSRLLSDRFSAERPKGSFSTLEIQRTEQGDSAMYLCASSLRGADTQYFGPGTRLTVL.

The genes are TRBV15 and TRBJ1-4, with D uncertain. CDR1 and CDR2 from the germline V gene are LNHNV and YYDKDF (reference sequence). V was clipped by 4 bases and J by 3 bases, with 12 bases between them. The CDR3 runs 15 residues. The CDR3 spells CATSTEGYPNEKLFF. CDR3 DNA sequence: TGTGCCACCAGCACTGAGGGCTATCCTAATGAAAAACTGTTTTTT.

The rearrangement links TRBV9 to TRBJ2-3; 10 nucleotides line up with TRBD2. The CDR3 extends over 15 amino acids. The V and J ends lost 1 base and 5 bases, in that order; junction bases with no gene match: 4. CDR1 is SGDLS, CDR2 YYNGEE, per germline. The CDR3 spells CASSVSGRAEDTQYF. The CDR3 DNA is TGTGCCAGCAGCGTAAGCGGGAGGGCCGAAGATACGCAGTATTTT. The entire variable domain, with the rest obtained from reference TRBV9 and TRBJ2-3, is as follows: DSGVTQTPKHLITATGQRVTLRCSPRSGDLSVYWYQQSLDQGLQFLIQYYNGEERAKGNILERFSAQQFPDLHSELNLSSLELGDSALYFCASSVSGRAEDTQYFGPGTRLTVL.

The rearrangement uses TRBV6-5 and TRBJ2-3; 7 nucleotides line up with TRBD2. The germline V gene encodes CDR1 MNHEY and CDR2 SVGAGI. CDR3 length equals 15 residues. V was pared by 6 bases and J by 3 bases, with 9 bases of the junction left unmatched. The CDR3 coding sequence is TGTGCCAGCAGCCCCTGGGGGGGGGAGACAGATACGCAGTATTTT. Translation: CASSPWGGETDTQYF.

The rearrangement links TRBV27 to TRBJ2-1; TRBD2 matches 7 bases. The CDR3 is made up of 15 amino acids. Germline CDR1 MNHEY, CDR2 SMNVEV (reference sequence). J gave up 3 bases and V 7 bases, and 9 bases lay outside the gene matches. The CDR3 protein is CASNPGASGYNEQFF. DNA for the CDR3: TGTGCCAGCAACCCCGGGGCTAGCGGCTACAATGAGCAGTTCTTC.

This chain links TRBV30 with TRBJ2-7; D is possibly TRBD1 (5 bases). Germline V gene lookup returns CDR1 GTSNPN and CDR2 SVGIG (reference sequence). The CDR3 is made up of 12 amino acids. V dropped 3 bases and J dropped 6 bases, with 12 bases sitting between them. The CDR3 region is CAWSDSASEQYF. CDR3 DNA sequence: TGTGCCTGGAGCGACAGTGCGTCCGAGCAGTACTTC.

The J gene is TRBJ1-6, the V gene TRBV13; D is uncertain. The CDR3 extends over 16 amino acids. V lost 1 base to trimming and J lost 7 bases, with 14 bases between them. Germline V gene lookup returns CDR1 PRHDT and CDR2 FYEKMQ (reference sequence). DNA of the CDR3: TGTGCCAGCAGCTTAGCGGTTGGAGGGTCCAATTCACCCCTCCACTTT. Its translation: CASSLAVGGSNSPLHF.

The chain combines TRBV12-5 with TRBJ2-1; no firm D call. The CDR3 runs to 14 residues. From germline, CDR1 is LGHNT and CDR2 FRNRAP. V shed 5 bases and J shed 3 bases, with 11 bases lying between them. DNA for the CDR3: TGTGCTAGTGGTCCGAAAGGGTTCTACAATGAGCAGTTCTTC. Translation gives CASGPKGFYNEQFF.

This clone was seen just once. The chain combines TRBV7-9 with TRBJ2-3; TRBD2 might be the D (6 bases). CDR3 length: 17 residues. V was pared by 0 bases and J by 4 bases, with 17 bases between. The germline gives CDR1 SEHNR, CDR2 FQNEAQ (reference sequence). DNA of the CDR3: TGTGCCAGCAGCTTAGCGCATGGGGGGATCGGTGCAGATACGCAGTATTTT. Encoded protein: CASSLAHGGIGADTQYF.

This clone was seen a handful of times. Distinct nucleotide sequences in the sample also encode this CDR3. This sequence joins TRBV10-1 and TRBJ2-7; TRBD2 aligns across 11 bases. J was trimmed by 4 bases and V by 4 bases; bases with no gene match: 3. The CDR3 extends over 14 amino acids. Germline CDR1 reads WNHNN; CDR2 reads SYGVQD (reference sequence). For the CDR3, the DNA is TGCGCCAGCAGTGTCGGGACTAGCGGTTACGAGCAGTACTTC. It yields the protein CASSVGTSGYEQYF.

This rearrangement joins TRBV6-6 to TRBJ2-5; weak D call: TRBD2 (5 bases). The V gene's germline CDR1 is MNHNY and CDR2 SVGAGI (reference sequence). The germline V and J ends were trimmed by 2 bases and 2 bases, with 9 bases remaining between them. The CDR3 is made up of 14 amino acids. CDR3 loop: CASSYEEAQETQYF. The CDR3 DNA follows: TGTGCCAGCAGTTACGAGGAGGCTCAAGAGACCCAGTACTTC.

This chain links TRBV27 with TRBJ1-2; no firm D call. There are 13 residues in the CDR3. Germline CDR1 and CDR2: MNHEY and SMNVEV (reference sequence). Trimming removed 0 bases at V and 7 bases at J, with 9 bases between. The CDR3 spells CASSLSGLSGYTF. The CDR3 DNA reads as TGTGCCAGCAGTTTATCGGGTTTAAGTGGCTACACCTTC.

This chain links TRBV30 with TRBJ2-7; D is perhaps TRBD2 (5 bases). V was trimmed by 3 bases and J by 2 bases, leaving 14 bases between them. Germline loops: CDR1 GTSNPN, CDR2 SVGIG (reference sequence). The CDR3 covers 14 residues. The DNA of the CDR3 is TGTGCCTGGAGCTTGAGCGGAGGCCCCTACGAGCAGTACTTC. Its protein is CAWSLSGGPYEQYF. Based on the CDR3 plus reference TRBV30 and TRBJ2-7, the full variable domain is SQTIHQWPATLVQPVGSPLSLECTVEGTSNPNLYWYRQAAGRGLQLLFYSVGIGQISSEVPQNLSASRPQDRQFILSSKKLLLSDSGFYLCAWSLSGGPYEQYFGPGTRLTVT.

The rearrangement uses TRBV7-9 and TRBJ1-2, with D possibly TRBD1 on 5 matching bases. CDR1 and CDR2 (germline): SEHNR, FQNEAQ (reference sequence). This CDR3 spans 13 amino acids. The ends were cut back, 5 bases at V and 8 bases at J, with 15 bases in the middle. As DNA, the CDR3 is TGTGCCAGCAGCCCTTGGGACCTAAACGGCTACACCTTC. This gives the protein CASSPWDLNGYTF.

This chain joins TRBV9 and TRBJ2-7, with D hard to call. V lost 4 bases to trimming and J lost 6 bases, with 14 bases between them. The CDR3 covers 13 residues. Germline CDR1 and CDR2: SGDLS and YYNGEE. DNA of the CDR3: TGTGCCAGCAGCCCGCCTCGGACGGGCGAGCAGTACTTC. Its translation is CASSPPRTGEQYF.